This T cell receptor beta chain was identified in a study of shared clonotypes between healthy human individuals (dated by TCRdb to 2020 to 2021). Regarding the study in general: The cohort included three men and two women between 18 and 49 years of age. For each donor, CD4 naive and CD4 memory were each given three plates, CD8 naive was given two plates, and CD8 memory was given one plate. Different laboratories and diverse techniques were used to prepare libraries and sequence TCR repertoires, to increase sequencing depth and limit assay-specific biases. Blood TCR repertoires of five healthy adults were deeply sequenced to estimate repertoire size and the extent of clonotype sharing between individuals. Per donor, leukapheresis produced somewhere between about 0.9 and 10 billion PBMCs. General study outcomes and caveats: Compared with non-shared clonotypes, clonotypes shared by all four sorted-subset donors had higher generation probabilities. Pairwise subsampling led to the expectation that sequencing depth would affect the degree of clonotype sharing among donors. When four donors were compared, the shared fraction of clonotypes was 5% to 6.5% for naive CD4, roughly 3.4% for naive CD8, 2% to 2.5% for memory CD4, and roughly 0.4% for memory CD8. Sampling was restricted to blood, and TCR repertoires in tissues likely differ from the TCR repertoires found in blood. Because the study included a small number of donors, the genetic and exposure-history diversity represented was limited. Incomplete sequencing was indicated by rarefaction of sorted-subset datasets, despite the large sequencing depth. Estimated clonotype richness was generally larger for naive than for memory subsets.

The donors were healthy, HIV-negative adults with no recently reported acute infections or vaccinations. Every donor was a Caucasian adult residing in Nashville, Tennessee, USA. CD4+ T cells were enriched by magnetic negative selection; naive cells were then positively selected on CD45RA, and the negative fraction formed the memory subset. Blood was collected by leukapheresis, and PBMCs were isolated by Ficoll-Histopaque density gradient centrifugation and then cryopreserved in liquid nitrogen vapor phase. Analytical flow cytometry was used to check the purity and quantity of each magnetically sorted T cell population. From each sorted fraction, genomic DNA was isolated and quantified by UV absorbance on a Nanodrop 2000c. Using the deep immunoSEQ assay, multiplex PCR amplified TCR CDR3 regions from genomic DNA. Extracted genomic DNA from each cell subset was spread evenly across all wells of several immunoSEQ 96-well plates, with each plate serving as a replicate. For sorted subsets, 200 to 250 ng genomic DNA, equal to tens of thousands of T cell genomes, was loaded into each replicate PCR. The purified libraries were quantified using a Qubit 3.0 fluorometer, sized with a Bioanalyzer 2100, and then quantified again using the KAPA Library Quantification kit. A separate single-read 150-cycle Illumina NextSeq 550 flow cell was used to sequence each immunoSEQ 96-well plate. The paper's data handling went like this. Because only junctional sequences without quality scores were contained in the immunoSEQ output, filtering matching that applied to full-length reads could not be performed. Sequences were annotated with PyIR, a Python wrapper for IgBLAST v1.9, and V/J genes and CDR3 were assigned using IMGT germline references. Any read was removed if the V/J assignment was weak (E-value above 1e-6), the CDR3 was missing, or the read contained stop codons, out-of-frame junctions, or ambiguous translated residues. V3J clonotypes were defined as sequences sharing the same inferred V gene, J gene, and CDR3 amino acid sequence. To compute the percentage overlap between repertoires, the number of shared unique clonotypes was divided by the size of the smaller repertoire. Three approaches were used to assess repertoire richness: RTK rarefaction, the Chao1 estimator, and Recon v2.1 estimates of unobserved clonotypes. Generation probabilities were computed with OLGA for all TCRbeta clonotypes obtained by the gDNA method from a handful of donors. TCRdb obtained this table from immuneACCESS and retained in-frame rearrangements with V and J assigned. These tables miss some clones; where compared with another copy, unresolved V genes account for less than half of the shortfall, and the remainder is unexplained. D and trimming were read from the DNA, whereas the V and J calls and clone size are those reported in that table. This sample is represented by over a million clones; roughly 74% of them were singletons. Clones ranked in the top ten supply roughly 0.56% of the sample.

Of note for this clone: It lacks a known antigen. No qualities accompany the bases; no much larger clone lies one base away.

The sequence came from a man younger than 35 in good health. Some clones in this sample may be carry-over from other donors' samples. Sequenced input: memory CD4+ T cells from PBMCs. This sample's cell subset or site label indicates: CD45RA-negative fraction.

CDR3 reads: CASSLGASYNEQFF. DNA sequence: TGTGCCAGCAGCTTAGGCGCGTCTTACAATGAGCAGTTCTTC. This chain joins TRBV5-4 to TRBJ2-1, with the identity of the D gene unclear. The germline V gene (reference sequence) specifies SGHNT as CDR1 and YYREEE as CDR2. The V end loses 2 bases and the J end loses 4 bases, and a stretch of 10 bases separates them. The CDR3 goes from the cysteine to the phenylalanine over 14 residues. Only the CDR3 DNA stays, 42 bases, in frame from base 1.